The clone carrying this T cell receptor beta chain was detected many times. No antigen is known for it. This entry belongs to a study of T-cell reconstitution after alpha-beta-depleted transplantation in children. General study findings and limits: From newly produced T cells came most of the T-cell counts and diversity one year after transplant. From surviving recipient T cells and thymic progenitors came the high day-60 TCRbeta diversity observed in some patients. Where alpha-beta T cells came from about two months after transplant was reportedly several hundred expanded graft clones.

Preparation of the TCRbeta library used unique molecular identifiers. TCRdb re-analysed the PCR reads in MiXCR, keeping a single row per CDR3 protein. The top ten hold around 9.8% of the sample, which has about 300,000 distinct CDR3 sequences, around 7.3% seen once. With 1 base removed from V and 10 bases from J, the gap between germline ends came to 11 bases. Germline CDR1 LGHDT, CDR2 YNNKEL (reference sequence). The CDR3 runs 14 residues. Here the sequenced sample was peripheral blood, taken 360 days after TCRalphabeta/CD19-depleted stem cell transplant. The V and J genes are TRBV3-1 and TRBJ1-6; D not resolved. This TCR came from a female patient aged 2-9 years who had a stem cell transplant for Fanconi anemia, so the T cells may come from the graft donor. Written as DNA, the CDR3 is TGTGCCAGCAGCCAAGCTTCGGGAGTCTCACCCCTCCACTTT. Translation gives CASSQASGVSPLHF.